The subject of this entry is one T cell receptor (beta chain). Which antigen it targets is not known. Base qualities are not at hand, and no much larger clone is one base apart. The sample belongs to a study of blood T cell repertoires in COVID-19 (dated by TCRdb to 2018 to 2020). Notes on the research overall: Samples covering the acute and convalescent phases of COVID-19 were provided by collaborators in the United States, Italy and Spain. The repertoires were made available in a free public database intended to serve as a resource for research on the immune response to SARS-CoV-2. A de-identified subject ID, COVID-19 status, age in years and sex were almost always included in the sample metadata. Samples came from the ongoing ImmuneRACE study (first 160 participants) plus 1,254 subjects from 6 global collaborators. Deeply sampled blood TCRbeta repertoires from subjects exposed to, actively infected with, or recovered from COVID-19 were included in the dataset. The prospective study material was composed of cDNA or gDNA derived from T cells, B-cell-depleted T cells, or PBMCs. Where available, HLA class I and class II types were obtained from metadata supplied by the sample provider rather than from assay-based typing. The study at large found these results: How much clinical and demographic metadata was included differed by source and by participant, and the metadata was provided uncurated.

One collaborating source in Seattle enrolled patients while the patients were actively infected and followed the patients over time throughout the course of disease. Collaborating institutions collected whole blood in K2EDTA tubes following their own protocols. For TCRbeta analysis, collaborator samples were shipped as frozen whole blood, as isolated PBMCs, or as DNA extracted from either sample type. TCRbeta CDR3 regions were amplified from genomic DNA by means of the immunoSEQ Assay, a bias-controlled multiplex PCR. As for the authors' bioinformatics: The number of nucleated cells in each sample was estimated by amplification of reference gene primers within the assay. To quantify the absolute abundance of each unique TCRbeta CDR3 rearrangement, sequence reads were collapsed and filtered. Productive Simpson clonality was computed per sample as the square root of Simpson's diversity index over productive rearrangements. Not all clones reach the TCRdb copy of this immuneACCESS table, which keeps in-frame sequences only. Checked studies attribute under half of the gap to unresolved V genes and leave the rest unexplained. V, J and clone size derive from that table, while D and trimming were established from the DNA sequence. The sample contains roughly 11,000 clones, about two thirds of them found a single time. Jointly, the top ten make up under 7% of the sample.

The CDR3 measures 16 amino acids from cysteine to phenylalanine. CDR3 DNA only is kept here, 48 bases in frame from base 1. Looking up the germline V gene yields CDR1 SNHLY and CDR2 FYNNEI. V loses 3 bases at its end and J loses 4 bases; junction bases beyond the gene matches: 9. The V and J genes are TRBV2 and TRBJ2-3; a stretch of 8 junction bases matches TRBD2. The sample taken for sequencing was peripheral blood. The clonotype originates from a man in his 60s with COVID-19, enrolled during active disease. The nucleotide sequence reads TGTGCCAGCAGTGATCTCGAGCGGACTAGCCCAGATACGCAGTATTTT. Translated, this is CASSDLERTSPDTQYF. Joined to the reference TRBV2 and TRBJ2-3 proteins, this CDR3 gives the full variable domain: EPEVTQTPSHQVTQMGQEVILRCVPISNHLYFYWYRQILGQKVEFLVSFYNNEISEKSEIFDDQFSVERPDGSNFTLKIRSTKLEDSAMYFCASSDLERTSPDTQYFGPGTRLTVL.